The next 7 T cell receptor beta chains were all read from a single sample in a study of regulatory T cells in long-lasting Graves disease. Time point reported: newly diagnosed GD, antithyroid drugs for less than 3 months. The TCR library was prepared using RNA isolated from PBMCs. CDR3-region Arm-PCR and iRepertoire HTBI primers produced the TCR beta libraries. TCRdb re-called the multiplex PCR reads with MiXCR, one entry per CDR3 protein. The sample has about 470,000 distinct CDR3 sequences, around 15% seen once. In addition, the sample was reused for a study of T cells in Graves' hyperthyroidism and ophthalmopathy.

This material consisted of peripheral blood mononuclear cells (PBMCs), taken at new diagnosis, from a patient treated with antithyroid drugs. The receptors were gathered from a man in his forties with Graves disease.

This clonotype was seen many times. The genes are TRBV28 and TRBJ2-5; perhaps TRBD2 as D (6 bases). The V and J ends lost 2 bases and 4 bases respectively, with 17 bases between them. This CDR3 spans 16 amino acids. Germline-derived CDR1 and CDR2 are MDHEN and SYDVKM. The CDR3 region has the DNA TGTGCCAGCAGTTTACCCAGGCGGGATAGGGGAGAGACCCAGTACTTC. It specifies CASSLPRRDRGETQYF.

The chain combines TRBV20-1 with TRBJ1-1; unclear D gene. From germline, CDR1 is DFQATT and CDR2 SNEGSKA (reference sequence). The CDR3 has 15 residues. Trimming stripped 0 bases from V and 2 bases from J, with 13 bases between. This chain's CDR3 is CSAREDGRKNTEAFF. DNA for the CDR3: TGCAGTGCTAGAGAAGATGGCAGAAAAAACACTGAAGCTTTCTTT.

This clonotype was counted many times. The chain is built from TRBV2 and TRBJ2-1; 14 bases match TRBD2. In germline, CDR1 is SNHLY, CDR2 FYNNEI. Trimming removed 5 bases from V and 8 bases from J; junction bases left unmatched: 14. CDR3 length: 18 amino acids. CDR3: CASSPPTGTSGRGDEQFF. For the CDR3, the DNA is TGTGCCAGCAGTCCGCCAACCGGGACTAGCGGGAGAGGCGATGAGCAGTTCTTC.

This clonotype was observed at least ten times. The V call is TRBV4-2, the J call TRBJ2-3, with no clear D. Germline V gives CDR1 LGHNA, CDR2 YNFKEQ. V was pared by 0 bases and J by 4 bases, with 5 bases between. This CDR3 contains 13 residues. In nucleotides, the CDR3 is TGTGCCAGCAGCCAAGATTCAGCAGATACGCAGTATTTT. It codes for CASSQDSADTQYF.

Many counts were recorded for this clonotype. This CDR3 is CSARESGLAGGATYEQYF. The CDR3 nucleotides are TGCAGTGCTAGAGAGAGTGGACTAGCGGGAGGGGCAACCTACGAGCAGTACTTC. The rearrangement uses TRBV20-1 and TRBJ2-7; TRBD2 matches at 15 bases. The V gene's germline CDR1 is DFQATT and CDR2 SNEGSKA (reference sequence). The CDR3 extends over 18 amino acids. Trimming took 0 bases from V and 2 from J; bases not matched to a gene: 8.

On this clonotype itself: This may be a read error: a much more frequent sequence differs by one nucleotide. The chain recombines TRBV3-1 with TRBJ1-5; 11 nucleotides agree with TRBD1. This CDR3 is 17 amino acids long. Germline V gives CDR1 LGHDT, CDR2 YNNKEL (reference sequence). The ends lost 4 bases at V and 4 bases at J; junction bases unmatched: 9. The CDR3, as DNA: TGTGCCAGCAGCCTTCGCCCTGGGACAGGGGGTAATCAGCCCCAGCATTTT. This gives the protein CASSLRPGTGGNQPQHF.

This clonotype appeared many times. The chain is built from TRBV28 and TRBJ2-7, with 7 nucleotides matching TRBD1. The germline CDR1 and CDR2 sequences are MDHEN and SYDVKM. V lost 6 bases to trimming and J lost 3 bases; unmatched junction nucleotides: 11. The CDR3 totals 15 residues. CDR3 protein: CASRTSGTVFYEQYF. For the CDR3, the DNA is TGTGCCAGCAGAACCTCCGGGACAGTATTCTACGAGCAGTACTTC.